This TCR beta chain appears in the sequencing data of a study of blood T cell repertoires in COVID-19. Across the study: PBMCs, B-cell-depleted T cells, or T cells provided the cDNA or gDNA that made up the material.

Residents of approximately 25 US areas, aged roughly 18 to 89 years, made up the participants. Categorization into cohorts depended on clinical history that participants reported. CDR3 length: 14 residues. From germline, CDR1 is MNHEY and CDR2 SMNVEV (reference sequence). The junction had 7 bases not matched to a gene; V was cut back by 6 bases and J by 8 bases. The protocol was immunoSEQ multiplex PCR, while the TCRdb copy is restricted to in-frame clones and leaves out a portion. The table records 300,000 to 400,000 clones, around 86% of them present only once. The sample was PBMCs or T cells enriched from blood (not recorded which). The chain links TRBV27 to TRBJ1-4; 9 bases match TRBD1. The TCR was taken from a woman in her 40s with acute COVID-19. The CDR3 reads CASRNRGLREKLFF. CDR3 bases: TGTGCCAGCAGGAACAGGGGGCTAAGGGAAAAACTGTTTTTT.